This is a list of T cell receptor beta chains from one sample in a study of shared clonotypes between healthy human individuals. Here immunoSEQ multiplex PCR was the method, and the copy in TCRdb shows in-frame clones only, minus some. The sample shows 330,000 or so clones, around 72% of them seen only once. Sequencing was carried out using memory CD4+ T cells sorted from blood. Receptor source: a man aged 25-40 years in good health. CDR3s include the opening cysteine and the closing phenylalanine or tryptophan. The D gene is left open where the match is weak. Size is stated for part of the rows, as once, few or many counts, or as a class when the clone is expanded.

v_call,clone_size,d_call,j_call,cdr3_length,cdr3_nt,cdr3_aa
TRBV6-5,few,-,TRBJ2-2,15,TGTGCCAGCACCTTGGGGGGTATTGGAACCGGGGAGCTGTTTTTT,CASTLGGIGTGELFF
TRBV13,-,-,TRBJ1-5,12,TGTGCCAGCAGCTTATCGGGACAGCCCCAGCATTTT,CASSLSGQPQHF
TRBV29-1,-,-,TRBJ2-3,12,TGCAGCGTTCAGGGTTTTGTAGATACGCAGTATTTT,CSVQGFVDTQYF
TRBV28,once,TRBD2,TRBJ2-7,14,TGTGCCAGCACCCCGGCAGGACGGGAGGACGAGCAGTACTTC,CASTPAGREDEQYF
TRBV28,-,TRBD1,TRBJ2-5,13,TGTGCCAGCAGAACAGGGGGCTATGAGACCCAGTACTTC,CASRTGGYETQYF
TRBV19,-,-,TRBJ1-1,13,TGTGCCAGTAGTATAACGACGGGCACTGAAGCTTTCTTT,CASSITTGTEAFF
TRBV27,-,-,TRBJ1-2,13,TGTGCCAGCAGTTTACGTTTAGGGGATGGCTACACCTTC,CASSLRLGDGYTF
TRBV5-1,few,-,TRBJ2-7,14,TGCGCCAGCAGCTTAGACCCGAGCTCCTACGAGCAGTACTTC,CASSLDPSSYEQYF
TRBV2,-,TRBD2,TRBJ2-7,14,TGTGCCAGCGGAGAGGGGACTAGAGCCTACGAGCAGTACTTC,CASGEGTRAYEQYF
TRBV19,-,TRBD2,TRBJ2-1,14,TGTGCCCCCTCTAGCGGGGTCTCCTACAATGAGCAGTTCTTC,CAPSSGVSYNEQFF
TRBV29-1,-,TRBD1,TRBJ2-2,13,TGCAGCGTTGCCTGGACAGGAGGTGGGGAGCTGTTTTTT,CSVAWTGGGELFF
TRBV19,few,-,TRBJ2-5,14,TGTGCCAGTAGTATATCTGCTTTAAGAGAGACCCAGTACTTC,CASSISALRETQYF
TRBV12-5,-,-,TRBJ2-5,13,TGTGCTAGTGCGGTGCGGCTACAAGAGACCCAGTACTTC,CASAVRLQETQYF
TRBV19,-,TRBD1,TRBJ1-1,12,TGTGCCACTAAGAGACAGGGGCGTGAAGCTTTCTTT,CATKRQGREAFF
TRBV7-6,-,TRBD1,TRBJ1-2,13,TGTGCCAGCAGCTTACGGACAGGGGATGGCTACACCTTC,CASSLRTGDGYTF
TRBV14,-,-,TRBJ1-1,13,TGTGCCAGCAGCCAAGTTTGGGCCACTGAAGCTTTCTTT,CASSQVWATEAFF
TRBV9,-,TRBD2,TRBJ2-5,14,TGTGCCAGCAGCCCCCGGACTAGCGCGGAGACCCAGTACTTC,CASSPRTSAETQYF
TRBV5-1,few,-,TRBJ1-2,14,TGCGCCAGCAGCCCTGTTGGCCAGGACTATGGCTACACCTTC,CASSPVGQDYGYTF
TRBV5-6,-,TRBD1,TRBJ2-7,16,TGTGCCAGCAGTCCAGGGGGCGGATCTAACTCCTACGAGCAGTACTTC,CASSPGGGSNSYEQYF
TRBV18,few,TRBD1,TRBJ2-5,16,TGTGCCAGGGCCCGAAGGAACAGGGGTGCGCAAGAGACCCAGTACTTC,CARARRNRGAQETQYF
TRBV15,-,-,TRBJ1-4,15,TGTGCCACCAGCAGAGATTTGGCAGCAAATGAAAAACTGTTTTTT,CATSRDLAANEKLFF
TRBV5-5,-,-,TRBJ2-7,14,TGTGCCAGTATAACACTGGGTCCGACCTACGAGCAGTACTTC,CASITLGPTYEQYF
TRBV6-6,-,TRBD2,TRBJ2-7,16,TGTGCCAGCAGTTATAAGATGAGCGGGAGCACCTACGAGCAGTACTTC,CASSYKMSGSTYEQYF
TRBV5-1,-,-,TRBJ2-1,13,TGCGCCAGCAGCGTACAGGTTTACAATGAGCAGTTCTTC,CASSVQVYNEQFF
TRBV7-2,-,-,TRBJ2-2,17,TGTGCCAGCAGTAATCTATGGCGGGCCTCTATGACCGGGGAGCTGTTTTTT,CASSNLWRASMTGELFF
TRBV19,-,-,TRBJ1-4,17,TGTGCCAGTAGTCCCACGTCCCGTGACAGTGGCTATGAAAAACTGTTTTTT,CASSPTSRDSGYEKLFF
TRBV10-2,-,-,TRBJ1-3,18,TGCGCCAGCAGTGAGTGGGGTGAGGCAGGCGCGGCTGGAAACACCATATATTTT,CASSEWGEAGAAGNTIYF
TRBV28,-,-,TRBJ2-7,14,TGTGCCAGCAGATCCCAGGGGGGCTCCTACGAGCAGTACTTC,CASRSQGGSYEQYF
TRBV7-8,-,-,TRBJ2-1,13,TGTGCCAGCAGCTCCCAAGCTAGTCATGAGCAGTTCTTC,CASSSQASHEQFF
TRBV28,few,TRBD1,TRBJ1-4,14,TGTGCCAGCAGCCCGACAGGGGGTGACGAAAAACTGTTTTTT,CASSPTGGDEKLFF
TRBV18,few,TRBD2,TRBJ2-5,15,TGTGCCAGCTCACCGCGACTAGCGGAACAAGAGACCCAGTACTTC,CASSPRLAEQETQYF
TRBV14,-,-,TRBJ2-3,16,TGTGCCAGCAGCCAAGAATCAGTAGCTAGCACAGATACGCAGTATTTT,CASSQESVASTDTQYF
TRBV7-6,-,-,TRBJ2-3,14,TGTGCCAGCAGCTTCACTCAGGCTACAGATACGCAGTATTTT,CASSFTQATDTQYF
TRBV5-1,-,-,TRBJ1-4,14,TGCGCCAGCAGCTCGACTGGGGGGGAGGAAAAACTGTTTTTT,CASSSTGGEEKLFF
TRBV15,few,-,TRBJ2-3,15,TGTGCCACCAGCAACCAACAGGGTTTGGCAGATACGCAGTATTTT,CATSNQQGLADTQYF
TRBV10-2,-,-,TRBJ2-1,12,TGCGCCAGCAGTGAACTAGCCAATGAGCAGTTCTTC,CASSELANEQFF
TRBV5-5,-,-,TRBJ1-2,13,TGTGCCAGCAGCTTGGGCCGGCTTAGAGGCTACACCTTC,CASSLGRLRGYTF
TRBV7-3,-,-,TRBJ2-1,16,TGTGCCAGCAGCTTAGTGGGTGGGGCAGCCTACAATGAGCAGTTCTTC,CASSLVGGAAYNEQFF
TRBV10-1,few,TRBD1,TRBJ2-5,13,TGCGCCAGCAGTAGGGACAGCCAAGAGACCCAGTACTTC,CASSRDSQETQYF
TRBV5-1,-,TRBD1,TRBJ2-7,15,TGCGCCAGCAGCTTGCTAGACAGGGGCTCCTACGAGCAGTACTTC,CASSLLDRGSYEQYF
TRBV28,-,TRBD1,TRBJ2-3,16,TGTGCCAGCAGTTTATGGAGGACAGGCCAGGCAGGTACGCAGTATTTT,CASSLWRTGQAGTQYF
TRBV19,-,TRBD1,TRBJ1-2,15,TGTGCCAGTAGTCCCCCGGGACAGGGGCTCCATGGCTACACCTTC,CASSPPGQGLHGYTF
TRBV7-8,-,TRBD2,TRBJ2-3,16,TGTGCCAGCAGCTCGGGACTAGCGGGAGTCGTAGATACGCAGTATTTT,CASSSGLAGVVDTQYF
TRBV4-1,many,-,TRBJ2-2,16,TGCGCCAGCAGCCAGCTGGACCTAATCAGCACCGGGGAGCTGTTTTTT,CASSQLDLISTGELFF
TRBV10-3,-,TRBD2,TRBJ2-5,18,TGTGCCATCAGTGGGGGACTAGCGGGAGGGCCTAAGGGGGAGACCCAGTACTTC,CAISGGLAGGPKGETQYF
TRBV29-1,once,-,TRBJ1-4,15,TGCAGCGTTGTGTTCCGGGGAGCAACTAATGAAAAACTGTTTTTT,CSVVFRGATNEKLFF
TRBV11-3,-,TRBD1,TRBJ2-7,13,TGTGCCAGCAGCTTAGGACAGGGGAACGAGCAGTACTTC,CASSLGQGNEQYF